This T cell receptor (beta chain) stems from a study of stem cell transplantation in POMP-related autoinflammatory disease. Study background: CD8+ T cells were low and CD4+ cells naive-skewed before transplant. After transplant, neutrophils and platelets showed 100% graft donor chimerism through one year. Whole-study results and caveats: In patients with PRAID, every analyzed T-cell subset tended to show lower diversity and higher clonality. Unique TRB V-J gene pairings were limited in number in patients with PRAID.

About this clone itself: Its antigen remains unidentified.

Measured with immunoSEQ multiplex PCR; TCRdb has only the in-frame clones, and not every one. The sample consists of some 65,000 clones, roughly 93% of them appearing once. Per germline, CDR1 ENHRY and CDR2 SYGVKD. After removal of 6 bases from V and 5 bases from J, the junction contained 4 bases not matched to a gene. CDR3 length: 13 amino acids. The chain recombines TRBV10-3 with TRBJ2-5, with 9 bases matching TRBD1. The starting material was CD4+ T cells from PBMCs, obtained after stem cell transplantation. The TCR sequence derives from a human patient with POMP-related autoinflammation and immune dysregulation (PRAID). Some of these T cells may belong to the graft donor. The CDR3: CAIRPDRGETQYF. The DNA of the CDR3 is TGTGCCATCAGACCCGACAGGGGGGAGACCCAGTACTTC.